The sequence of this T cell receptor (beta chain) was determined in a study of CD8 T cells in ankylosing spondylitis. The CDR3 sequence is 16 residues long. Germline V gene lookup returns CDR1 SQVTM and CDR2 ANQGSEA. V gave up 7 bases and J gave up 5 bases, with 24 bases separating them. Construction of TCR beta libraries was performed using quantitative 5'-RACE with molecular barcodes. TCRdb redid the calling of the 5' RACE reads with MiXCR, one entry per CDR3 protein. Of some 700,000 distinct CDR3 sequences listed, under 20% are singletons. This clonotype turned up a few times. Its antigen is currently unknown. Study-wide points: Those disease-linked clones were CD8+; they were also relatively rare in peripheral blood. Characteristic, it appeared, of ankylosing spondylitis blood was a TCR beta motif of roughly eight highly homologous variants.

The sample consisted of blood, either unsorted or a sorted T cell fraction (not recorded which). The sequence was collected from a male donor with ankylosing spondylitis. This sequence joins TRBV29-1 and TRBJ2-1; either TRBD1 or TRBD2 may fit D (5 bases each). This CDR3 reads CSAQGSPGITDNEQFF. For the CDR3, the DNA is TGCAGCGCCCAGGGATCCCCGGGAATCACCGACAATGAGCAGTTCTTC.